Sequencing of this T cell receptor beta chain was carried out in a study of cytomegalovirus exposure and HLA in healthy donors. Study-level information: One earlier analysis, a look at 150 million to 200 million T cells, found about 100 million unique TCR beta sequences. Overall study findings and caveats: In an earlier analysis, about 87% or about 30%: the productive usage of most TCR beta V segments.

13 Jbeta primers and 60 Vbeta primers were used for the PCR. TCRdb's table, derived via immunoSEQ multiplex PCR, lists solely in-frame clones and lacks some. The sample contains about 300,000 clones, approximately 90% of which appear only once. The V and J ends lost 3 bases and 1 base, in that order; junction bases with no gene match: 6. The CDR3 runs to 16 residues. CDR1 and CDR2 (germline): SGHDT, YYEEEE. This clone was counted only a few times. The antigen is not known. The sequence derives from a man aged 40-55 years in good health and CMV-seropositive. Sequencing used PBMCs. This rearrangement joins TRBV5-6 to TRBJ1-4; 7 bases match TRBD1. CDR3 residues: CASSWRTGLTNEKLFF. The DNA for the CDR3 is TGTGCCAGCAGCTGGAGGACAGGCTTAACTAATGAAAAACTGTTTTTT.